This TCR beta chain was profiled in a study of human T cells and chemical hapten exposure. Study at large: Upper-back patches of 0.01% DPC were read at 6 days. Patients were mainly female, each with alopecia areata, totalis or universalis.

After removal of 4 bases from V and 0 bases from J, the junction contained 9 bases not matched to a gene. The CDR3 loop spans 16 amino acids. Germline lookup yields CDR1 SGHRS and CDR2 YFSETQ. Sample time point: patch test 2, 6 weeks after DPC sensitization. Regarding treatment: therapeutic diphenylcyclopropenone sensitization with weekly scalp DPC. Every patch test was put on after a blood sample was taken. TCRdb passed the RACE reads through MiXCR, listing each CDR3 protein once. The data show tens of thousands of distinct CDR3 sequences, approximately 9% seen once. Specimen: whole blood, collected in connection with sensitization to the hapten diphenylcyclopropenone (DPC). The J gene is TRBJ2-5, the V gene TRBV5-1; 7 bases match TRBD2. The clonotype was recovered from a man aged 25-40 years with alopecia areata. Some clones in this sample may be carry-over from other donors' samples. The CDR3 reads CASSRGGGPDQETQYF. The CDR3 DNA sequence: TGCGCCAGCAGCAGGGGCGGGGGACCCGACCAAGAGACCCAGTACTTC.